These 4 T cell receptor beta chains were all obtained from the same sample, sequenced in a study of cytomegalovirus exposure and HLA in healthy donors. The data were produced by immunoSEQ multiplex PCR, yet TCRdb's version contains in-frame clones alone and is incomplete. This table has some 84,000 clones, around 90% appearing once. Material for sequencing was PBMCs. These receptor sequences come from a man aged 30 to 45 in good health and CMV-seronegative.

The genes are TRBV7-2 and TRBJ1-6; 7 bases are a match to TRBD1. The CDR3 length is 16 residues. Germline trimming cut 5 bases from V and 6 bases from J; bases unmatched to any gene: 10. Germline V gene sequence: CDR1 SGHTA, CDR2 FQGNSA. Here the CDR3 reads CASSREVGTANSPLHF. The CDR3 DNA sequence: TGTGCCAGCAGCCGAGAGGTCGGGACAGCTAATTCACCCCTCCACTTT.

The chain links TRBV11-2 to TRBJ2-1; 9 positions match TRBD1. CDR3 length: 14 residues. Germline values: CDR1 SGHAT, CDR2 FQNNGV. With 0 bases clipped from V and 15 bases from J, the junction kept 9 bases outside the gene matches. The CDR3 DNA reads as TGTGCCAGCAGCTTAGATCGAATATTGACAGGGGGGTTCTTC. It encodes CASSLDRILTGGFF.

This chain links TRBV6-1 with TRBJ2-7; the match to TRBD2 covers 7 bases. After removal of 6 bases from V and 0 bases from J, the junction contained 8 bases not matched to a gene. Germline loops: CDR1 MNHNS, CDR2 SASEGT. The CDR3 loop spans 15 amino acids. CDR3 region: CASRDLPSGSYEQYF. CDR3 bases: TGTGCCAGCAGGGATTTACCTAGCGGCTCCTACGAGCAGTACTTC.

The chain links TRBV5-1 to TRBJ2-6, with TRBD1 matching over 9 bases. J lost 1 base, V lost 4 bases, and 9 bases had no gene match. Germline V gene data show CDR1 as SGHRS and CDR2 as YFSETQ. There are 18 residues in the CDR3. The CDR3 is CASSATGTGISGANVLTF. The DNA for the CDR3 is TGCGCCAGCAGCGCAACCGGGACAGGGATATCTGGGGCCAACGTCCTGACTTTC.